This T cell receptor (beta chain) came from a study of blood T cell repertoires in COVID-19. Study summary: Acute-phase and convalescent COVID-19 samples originated in the United States, Italy and Spain. Sample material is recorded as cDNA or gDNA derived from T cells, B-cell-depleted T cells, or PBMCs.

In the original analysis: Amplification from reference gene primers served as the basis for estimated nucleated cell counts. The assay was immunoSEQ multiplex PCR, and TCRdb's table has in-frame clones only and misses some. Clone size and V and J calls were adopted from that table, with D and trimming inferred from the DNA. Of some 120,000 clones in the sample, under 95% are singletons; the top ten hold around 3.8%. Deletions cut 0 bases from V and 2 bases from J, with 11 bases between. The CDR3 totals 15 residues. The germline gives CDR1 SGDLS, CDR2 YYNGEE. This sequence originates from a man over 45 with active COVID-19. The chain joins TRBV9 to TRBJ2-5, with a possible D match to TRBD1 (6 bases). Material for sequencing was peripheral blood. As DNA, the CDR3 is TGTGCCAGCAGCGTAGGTGCGACAGGACAAGAGACCCAGTACTTC. This sequence encodes CASSVGATGQETQYF.